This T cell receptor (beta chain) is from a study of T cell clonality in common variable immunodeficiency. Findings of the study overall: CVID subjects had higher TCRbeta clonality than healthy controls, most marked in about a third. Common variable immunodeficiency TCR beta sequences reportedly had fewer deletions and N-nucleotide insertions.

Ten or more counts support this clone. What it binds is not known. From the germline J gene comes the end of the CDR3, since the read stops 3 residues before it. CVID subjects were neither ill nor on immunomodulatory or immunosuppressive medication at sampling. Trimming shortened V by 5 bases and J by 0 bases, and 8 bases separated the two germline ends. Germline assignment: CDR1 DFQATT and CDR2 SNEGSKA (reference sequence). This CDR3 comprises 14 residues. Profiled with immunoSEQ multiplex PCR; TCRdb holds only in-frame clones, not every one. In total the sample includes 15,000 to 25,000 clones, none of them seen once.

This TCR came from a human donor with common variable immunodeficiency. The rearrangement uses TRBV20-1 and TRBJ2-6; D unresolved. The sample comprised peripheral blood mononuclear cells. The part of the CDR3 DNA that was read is TGCAGTGCTCCTTCCAGCTCTGGGGCCAACGTC. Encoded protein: CSAPSSSGANV. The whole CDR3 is CSAPSSSGANVLTF.